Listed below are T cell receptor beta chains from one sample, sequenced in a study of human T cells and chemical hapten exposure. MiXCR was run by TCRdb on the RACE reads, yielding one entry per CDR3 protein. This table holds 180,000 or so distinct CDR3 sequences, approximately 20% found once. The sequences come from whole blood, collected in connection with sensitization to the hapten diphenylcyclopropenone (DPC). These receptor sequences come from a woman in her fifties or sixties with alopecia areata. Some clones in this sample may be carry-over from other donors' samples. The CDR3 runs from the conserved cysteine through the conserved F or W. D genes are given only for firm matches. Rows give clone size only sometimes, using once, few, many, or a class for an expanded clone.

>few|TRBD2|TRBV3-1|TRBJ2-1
TGTGCCAGCAGCCACCATGGACTAGCGGGTTACTACAATGAGCAGTTCTTC
CASSHHGLAGYYNEQFF
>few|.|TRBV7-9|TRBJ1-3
TGTGCCAGCAGCTTAGCCAGGATCTCTGGAAACACCATATATTTT
CASSLARISGNTIYF
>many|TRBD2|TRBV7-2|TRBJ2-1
TGTGCCAGCAGCTCAAAGACTAGCGGGAGGGTTTACAATGAGCAGTTCTTC
CASSSKTSGRVYNEQFF
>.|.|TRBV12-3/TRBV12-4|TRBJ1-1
TGTGCCAGCAAGCAACAGGGATGGACTTTCTTT
CASKQQGWTFF
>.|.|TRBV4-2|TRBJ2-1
TGTGCCAGCAGCCAAGTAACGGGACTCAGGGGCTGGGAGCAGTTCTTC
CASSQVTGLRGWEQFF
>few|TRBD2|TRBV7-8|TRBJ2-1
TGTGCCAGCAGCTTAAAGGGACTAGCGGGTTACTACAATGAGCAGTTCTTC
CASSLKGLAGYYNEQFF
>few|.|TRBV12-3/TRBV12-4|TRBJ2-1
TGTGCCAGCAGTTTAGGGGCCCCTATTGAGCAGTTCTTC
CASSLGAPIEQFF
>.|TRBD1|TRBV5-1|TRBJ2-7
TGCGCCAGCAGCTCTACTTTGACAGGGGGCCGCCACCGTTCCTACGAGCAGTACTTC
CASSSTLTGGRHRSYEQYF
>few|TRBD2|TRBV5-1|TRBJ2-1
TGCGCCAGCAGCGGTCTAGCGGGGGGCTTCAACAATGAGCAGTTCTTC
CASSGLAGGFNNEQFF
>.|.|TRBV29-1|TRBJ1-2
TGCAGCGCCTGGAAGGGCGCCAACTATGGCTACACCTTC
CSAWKGANYGYTF
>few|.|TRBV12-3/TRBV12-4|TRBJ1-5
TGTGCCAGCAGTTTCAGCGGAAAACCCGCCCAGCCCCAGCATTTT
CASSFSGKPAQPQHF
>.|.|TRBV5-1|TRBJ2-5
TGCGCCAGCAGCACCGAGACTTTCGCTTTTGAGACCCAGTACTTC
CASSTETFAFETQYF
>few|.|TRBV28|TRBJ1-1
TGTGCCAGCAGTTTAGTGAGCGGGGGCACTGAAGCTTTCTTT
CASSLVSGGTEAFF
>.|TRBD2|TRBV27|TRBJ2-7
TGTGCCACTCGGACTAGCGGGACAAACTACGAGCAGTACTTC
CATRTSGTNYEQYF
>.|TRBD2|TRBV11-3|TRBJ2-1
TGTGCCAGCAGCTCTACGGGAGGGCCACATGAGCAGTTCTTC
CASSSTGGPHEQFF
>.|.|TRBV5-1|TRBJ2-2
TGCGCCAGCAGCTTGGAATTAGCGGCCGGGGAGCTGTTTTTT
CASSLELAAGELFF
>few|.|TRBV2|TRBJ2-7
TGTGCCAGCAGTGAAATTATCTGGTACTACGAGCAGTACTTC
CASSEIIWYYEQYF
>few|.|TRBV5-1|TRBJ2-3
TGCGCCAGCAGCTCCGGGGATCCGAACACAGATACGCAGTATTTT
CASSSGDPNTDTQYF
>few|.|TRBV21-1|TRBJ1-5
TGTGCCAGCAGCAAAGGCGGTGCAGGGGGCGAGGTTCAAGCTAATCAGCCCCAGCATTTT
CASSKGGAGGEVQANQPQHF
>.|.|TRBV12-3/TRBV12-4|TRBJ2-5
TGTGCCAGCAGTTTAGATTCACGTCGACCACAAGAGACCCAGTACTTC
CASSLDSRRPQETQYF
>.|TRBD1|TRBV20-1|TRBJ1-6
TGCAGTGTGGCAGGGGGTTCACCCCTCCACTTT
CSVAGGSPLHF
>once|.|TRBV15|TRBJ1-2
TGTGCCACCAGCCCACTTGAGTCTCCCTATGGCTACACCTTC
CATSPLESPYGYTF
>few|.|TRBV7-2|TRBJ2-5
TGTGCCAGCAGATCTGTCAGGGGAGAGACCCAGTACTTC
CASRSVRGETQYF
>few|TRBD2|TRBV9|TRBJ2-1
TGTGCCAGCAGCCCCCCACTCGCTAGCGGGTTAAATGAGCAGTTCTTC
CASSPPLASGLNEQFF
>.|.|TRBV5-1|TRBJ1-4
TGCGCCAGCAGCTTGACGGGGATAACTAATGAAAAACTGTTTTTT
CASSLTGITNEKLFF
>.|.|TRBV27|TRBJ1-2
TGTGCCAGCAGTTTAAAATTCCGGGGTAAACTTGGCTATGGCTACACCTTC
CASSLKFRGKLGYGYTF
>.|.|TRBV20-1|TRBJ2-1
TGCAGTGCGACCAGCGGAAGCTCCTACAATGAGCAGTTCTTC
CSATSGSSYNEQFF
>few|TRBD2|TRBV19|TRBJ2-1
TGTGCCAGTAGTATCCTAGCGGGAGCCAATGAGCAGTTCTTC
CASSILAGANEQFF
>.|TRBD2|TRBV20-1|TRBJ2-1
TGCAGTGCTTCCTCCGGGACTAGCGGGAGGTCCGATGAGCAGTTCTTC
CSASSGTSGRSDEQFF
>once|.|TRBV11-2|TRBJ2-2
TGTGCCAGCAGCTTCGTGGCAGGAGATACCGAGGAGCTGTTTTTT
CASSFVAGDTEELFF
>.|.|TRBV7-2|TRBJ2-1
TGTGCCAGCACCTGGCGACGGGACCTAGGCAATGAGCAGTTCTTC
CASTWRRDLGNEQFF
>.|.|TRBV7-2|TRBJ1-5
TGTGCCAGCAGCTTAGAGCTCCGCTGGGGGGGGAGCAATCAGCCCCAGCATTTT
CASSLELRWGGSNQPQHF
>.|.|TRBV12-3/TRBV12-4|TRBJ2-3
TGTGCCAGCAGTTTAGCGGGGAAGAGGGATACGCAGTATTTT
CASSLAGKRDTQYF
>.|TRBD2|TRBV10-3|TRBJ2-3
TGTGCCATCAGGGGTGGACTAGCGGGGGATACGCAGTATTTT
CAIRGGLAGDTQYF
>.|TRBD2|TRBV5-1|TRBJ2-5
TGCGCCAGCAGCTGGCTAGCGGGTACTGAGACCCAGTACTTC
CASSWLAGTETQYF
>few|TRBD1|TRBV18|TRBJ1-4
TGTGCCAGCTTCAGACCGGGACAGGGGTCTGAAAAACTGTTTTTT
CASFRPGQGSEKLFF
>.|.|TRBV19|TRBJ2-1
TGTGCCAGTACCCCGGGACGGGCCCTCTCCCTGGGCTCCTACAATGAGCAGTTCTTC
CASTPGRALSLGSYNEQFF
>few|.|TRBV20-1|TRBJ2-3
TGCAGTGCTGGGGTAGTTAGCACAGATACGCAGTATTTT
CSAGVVSTDTQYF
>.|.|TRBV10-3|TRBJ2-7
TGTGCCATCAGGCTGGACAGCTCCTACGAGCAGTACTTC
CAIRLDSSYEQYF
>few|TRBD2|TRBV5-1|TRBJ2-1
TGCGCCAGCAGCTTGGAGCTAGCGGGAGGGCCCGGCAATGAGCAGTTCTTC
CASSLELAGGPGNEQFF
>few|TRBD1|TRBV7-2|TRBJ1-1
TGTGCCAGCAGCGCCGGACAGGGTTTTACTGAAGCTTTCTTT
CASSAGQGFTEAFF
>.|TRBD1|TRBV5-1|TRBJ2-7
TGCGCCAGCAGCTGGACAGGGGACGAGCAGTACTTC
CASSWTGDEQYF
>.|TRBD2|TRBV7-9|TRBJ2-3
TGTGCCAGCAGCGGAGCGGGAGTCACAGATACGCAGTATTTT
CASSGAGVTDTQYF
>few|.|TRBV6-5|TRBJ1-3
TGTGCCAGCGGGGCCTCCCTCTCTGGAAACACCATATATTTT
CASGASLSGNTIYF
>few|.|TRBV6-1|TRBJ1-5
TGTGCCAGCAGTGCGGGGGCGTTGAGCAATCAGCCCCAGCATTTT
CASSAGALSNQPQHF
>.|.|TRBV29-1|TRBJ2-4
TGCAGCGCGGCGTGGGGGGACAAAAACATTCAGTACTTC
CSAAWGDKNIQYF
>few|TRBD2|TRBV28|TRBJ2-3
TGTGCCAGCAGTTTACTAGCGGGTTACACGAGGGATACGCAGTATTTT
CASSLLAGYTRDTQYF